Listed here are 32 T cell receptor beta chains from one sample, sequenced in a study of cytotoxic CD8 clonotypes in ibrutinib-treated CLL. The protocol was immunoSEQ multiplex PCR, while the TCRdb copy is restricted to in-frame clones and leaves out a portion. Of tens of thousands of clones listed, around 75% are singletons. This sample comprised PBMCs, obtained before ibrutinib treatment. These receptors came from a human donor with chronic lymphocytic leukemia.

This clone was seen only a few times. V and J are TRBV5-1 and TRBJ2-3; 8 bases line up with TRBD1. The V segment lost 6 bases and the J segment 2 bases; nucleotides outside the gene matches: 5. From germline, CDR1 is SGHRS and CDR2 YFSETQ. This CDR3 is built from 14 residues. The CDR3 DNA reads as TGCGCCAGCACCAGGGGGCAGCACACAGATACGCAGTATTTT. The encoded protein is CASTRGQHTDTQYF.

This clone was picked up one time. The chain is built from TRBV10-3 and TRBJ2-7; D uncertain. V was pared by 5 bases and J by 3 bases, with 11 bases between. Germline CDR1 is ENHRY and CDR2 is SYGVKD. This CDR3 comprises 13 residues. Written as DNA, the CDR3 is TGTGCCATCAGTCGTACGACGGACTACGAGCAGTACTTC. Translating it yields CAISRTTDYEQYF.

The chain combines TRBV19 with TRBJ2-1, with D perhaps given as TRBD1 or TRBD2 (5 bases each). V gave up 7 bases and J gave up 7 bases, with 20 bases separating them. Germline CDR1 LNHDA, CDR2 SQIVND (reference sequence). The CDR3 has 15 amino acids. CDR3 amino acids: CASTKVATGRNEQFF. In nucleotides, the CDR3 is TGTGCCAGTACCAAGGTAGCGACGGGACGTAATGAGCAGTTCTTC.

This chain connects TRBV5-1 to TRBJ2-3; 10 bases map to TRBD1. The length of the CDR3 is 14 residues. The germline CDR1 and CDR2 sequences are SGHRS and YFSETQ. V gave up 4 bases and J gave up 4 bases; unmatched junction bases: 3. The CDR3 bases are TGCGCCAGCAGCCCCGGGACAGGGGCAGATACGCAGTATTTT. This codes for CASSPGTGADTQYF.

This chain links TRBV28 with TRBJ2-1; unclear D gene. CDR1 and CDR2 from the germline V gene are MDHEN and SYDVKM. The CDR3 loop spans 11 amino acids. V was pared by 7 bases and J by 6 bases, with 7 bases between. Here the CDR3 reads CASIGSNEQFF. The CDR3 DNA sequence: TGTGCCAGCATTGGGTCCAATGAGCAGTTCTTC. The full variable domain, in which reference TRBV28 and TRBJ2-1 provide the parts outside the CDR3, is DVKVTQSSRYLVKRTGEKVFLECVQDMDHENMFWYRQDPGLGLRLIYFSYDVKMKEKGDIPEGYSVSREKKERFSLILESASTNQTSMYLCASIGSNEQFFGPGTRLTVL.

The V gene is TRBV5-1, the J gene TRBJ1-2, with D possibly being TRBD1 (5 bases). CDR1 is SGHRS and CDR2 is YFSETQ in the germline V gene. Trimming removed 4 bases from V and 5 bases from J, with 18 bases in between. The CDR3 loop spans 15 amino acids. CDR3 sequence reads: CASSPDPRDEYGYTF. The CDR3 bases are TGCGCCAGCAGCCCCGACCCCCGGGACGAATATGGCTACACCTTC. Based on the CDR3 plus reference TRBV5-1 and TRBJ1-2, the full variable domain is KAGVTQTPRYLIKTRGQQVTLSCSPISGHRSVSWYQQTPGQGLQFLFEYFSETQRNKGNFPGRFSGRQFSNSRSEMNVSTLELGDSALYLCASSPDPRDEYGYTFGSGTRLTVV.

The chain has TRBV6-5 and TRBJ2-7, with 9 nucleotides matching TRBD2. Germline loops: CDR1 MNHEY, CDR2 SVGAGI. The length of the CDR3 is 15 residues. V shed 2 bases, J shed 5 bases, and the junction held 7 bases outside the gene matches. CDR3 nucleotide sequence: TGTGCCAGCAGTTACGTCGCGGGAGGGCGCCACGAGCAGTACTTC. Its translation is CASSYVAGGRHEQYF.

The CDR3 region is CASSPGTSGRRGTQYF. The CDR3 DNA reads as TGTGCCAGCAGCCCAGGGACTAGCGGGAGGAGAGGTACGCAGTATTTT. V is TRBV5-6 and J is TRBJ2-3; TRBD2 agrees at 15 bases. This CDR3 comprises 16 residues. V shed 4 bases and J 8 bases; nucleotides not matched to a gene: 8. Per the germline V gene, CDR1 is SGHDT and CDR2 is YYEEEE.

The chain uses TRBV30 and TRBJ1-2; perhaps TRBD1 as D (6 bases). Looked up from germline, CDR1 is GTSNPN and CDR2 is SVGIG (reference sequence). The CDR3 runs 13 residues. V shed 0 bases and J shed 5 bases, with 10 bases lying between them. The CDR3 region has the DNA TGTGCCTGGAGTGTACTAGGGGGGTATGGCTACACCTTC. It specifies CAWSVLGGYGYTF. Filled out from reference TRBV30 and TRBJ1-2, the complete variable domain reads SQTIHQWPATLVQPVGSPLSLECTVEGTSNPNLYWYRQAAGRGLQLLFYSVGIGQISSEVPQNLSASRPQDRQFILSSKKLLLSDSGFYLCAWSVLGGYGYTFGSGTRLTVV.

The chain has TRBV18 and TRBJ1-1; possible D gene TRBD1, 5 bases. The CDR3 length is 15 residues. Germline loops: CDR1 KGHSH, CDR2 LQKENI. The germline V and J ends were trimmed by 3 bases and 2 bases, with 13 bases remaining between them. The CDR3, as DNA: TGTGCCAGCTCACCCCGACAGAACCTCAACACTGAAGCTTTCTTT. It encodes CASSPRQNLNTEAFF.

V is TRBV5-6 and J is TRBJ2-7; 8 positions match TRBD2. The CDR3 totals 14 residues. Germline V gives CDR1 SGHDT, CDR2 YYEEEE. With 4 bases clipped from V and 2 bases from J, the junction kept 5 bases outside the gene matches. CDR3 nucleotides: TGTGCCAGCAGCATAGCGGGAAGTGCCTACGAGCAGTACTTC. It specifies CASSIAGSAYEQYF.

The V call is TRBV7-4, the J call TRBJ1-2, with 7 bases that match TRBD1. This CDR3 is 16 amino acids long. Per the germline V gene, CDR1 is SGHVT and CDR2 is SQSDAQ. Losses at the gene ends were 5 bases for V and 0 bases for J; bases not matched to a gene: 9. In nucleotides, the CDR3 is TGTGCCAGCAGCCAGGGGGGGCCAGGGACTAACTATGGCTACACCTTC. It is translated as CASSQGGPGTNYGYTF.

This chain joins TRBV5-1 and TRBJ2-3, with TRBD1 matching 8 bases. Germline lookup yields CDR1 SGHRS and CDR2 YFSETQ. Trimming took 7 bases from V and 0 from J; bases not matched to a gene: 4. The CDR3 is made up of 14 amino acids. CDR3 coding DNA: TGCGCCAGCGGGACAGGCATTAGCACAGATACGCAGTATTTT. It is translated as CASGTGISTDTQYF.

CDR3 region: CASSFGSTNKGGYTF. CDR3 DNA sequence: TGCGCCAGCAGCTTCGGGTCTACAAACAAGGGTGGCTACACCTTC. The chain uses TRBV5-1 and TRBJ1-2; D gene ambiguous. The CDR3 runs to 15 residues. CDR1 is SGHRS and CDR2 is YFSETQ in the germline V gene. Trimming removed 2 bases from V and 7 bases from J, with 18 bases in between.

The chain carries TRBV29-1 and TRBJ2-5; D is undetermined. The V gene's germline CDR1 is SQVTM and CDR2 ANQGSEA. V was trimmed by 4 bases and J by 2 bases, leaving 8 bases between them. This CDR3 spans 12 amino acids. CDR3: CSVGQAQETQYF. The DNA of the CDR3 is TGCAGCGTTGGGCAGGCGCAAGAGACCCAGTACTTC. Full variable domain (outside the CDR3, taken from reference TRBV29-1 and TRBJ2-5): SAVISQKPSRDICQRGTSLTIQCQVDSQVTMMFWYRQQPGQSLTLIATANQGSEATYESGFVIDKFPISRPNLTFSTLTVSNMSPEDSSIYLCSVGQAQETQYFGPGTRLLVL.

Here the CDR3 reads CASSLLSAYEQYF. CDR3 bases: TGTGCCAGCAGCTTGCTTAGTGCTTACGAGCAGTACTTC. The chain combines TRBV5-6 with TRBJ2-7; the D is unclear. V was clipped by 1 base and J by 4 bases, with 9 bases between them. Per the germline V gene, CDR1 is SGHDT and CDR2 is YYEEEE. The CDR3 loop spans 13 amino acids.

V and J are TRBV7-9 and TRBJ2-4; D remains ambiguous. The CDR3 covers 14 residues. V lost 6 bases and J lost 5, with 14 bases in between. Germline V CDR1 and CDR2: SEHNR, FQNEAQ (reference sequence). The CDR3 nucleotides are TGTGCCAGCAGTTCCAACGATCCCCAAAACATTCAGTACTTC. Residues: CASSSNDPQNIQYF.

This sequence joins TRBV5-8 and TRBJ2-3, with D uncertain. CDR1 is SGHTS, CDR2 YDEGEE, per germline. The germline V and J ends were trimmed by 4 bases and 6 bases, with 12 bases remaining between them. The CDR3 has 13 residues. The CDR3 is CASSARLRDTQYF. In DNA form, the CDR3 reads TGTGCCAGCAGCGCCAGACTCAGGGATACGCAGTATTTT. The full variable domain, rest sourced from reference TRBV5-8 and TRBJ2-3, is EAGVTQSPTHLIKTRGQQATLRCSPISGHTSVYWYQQALGLGLQFLLWYDEGEERNRGNFPPRFSGRQFPNYSSELNVNALELEDSALYLCASSARLRDTQYFGPGTRLTVL.

The CDR3 sequence: CSAARGETQYF. The CDR3 DNA follows: TGCAGTGCTGCAAGGGGGGAGACCCAGTACTTC. J is TRBJ2-5 and V is TRBV20-1; tentative D call: TRBD1 (6 bases). The CDR3 loop spans 11 amino acids. CDR1 DFQATT and CDR2 SNEGSKA come from the germline V gene (reference sequence). V lost 5 bases, J lost 5 bases, and 9 bases lay in between.

CDR3 loop: CASSPQGTSNQPQHF. In DNA, the CDR3 is TGTGCCAGCAGCCCACAGGGGACTAGCAATCAGCCCCAGCATTTT. The rearrangement joins TRBV7-2 to TRBJ1-5; 7 nucleotides align to TRBD1. The CDR3 loop spans 15 amino acids. Germline loops: CDR1 SGHTA, CDR2 FQGNSA. Trimming removed 5 bases from V and 0 bases from J; junction bases left unmatched: 4. The full variable domain, completed using reference TRBV7-2 and TRBJ1-5, is GAGVSQSPSNKVTEKGKDVELRCDPISGHTALYWYRQSLGQGLEFLIYFQGNSAPDKSGLPSDRFSAERTGGSVSTLTIQRTQQEDSAVYLCASSPQGTSNQPQHFGDGTRLSIL.

The V call is TRBV7-2, the J call TRBJ2-7; weak D call: TRBD1 (5 bases). The CDR3 is 13 amino acids. Germline V gives CDR1 SGHTA, CDR2 FQGNSA. Trimming removed 5 bases at V and 2 bases at J, with 10 bases between. The chain's CDR3 is CASSTGAAYEQYF. The DNA of the CDR3 is TGTGCCAGCAGCACTGGGGCAGCCTACGAGCAGTACTTC.

This clone came up a few times. The V gene is TRBV9, the J gene TRBJ2-2; 10 bases are shared with TRBD2. This CDR3 has 16 residues. Germline values: CDR1 SGDLS, CDR2 YYNGEE. The J segment lost 8 bases and the V segment lost 5 bases, leaving 12 bases of the junction unmatched. DNA of the CDR3: TGTGCCAGCAGGCACGAGCGGGAGGGCAACTTAGGGGAGCTGTTTTTT. It encodes CASRHEREGNLGELFF.

This clone was seen only a few times. The chain recombines TRBV7-3 with TRBJ1-1; the match to TRBD1 covers 8 bases. The CDR3 sequence is 12 residues long. Looked up from germline, CDR1 is SGHTA and CDR2 is FQGTGA. The trim removed 5 bases at V and 6 bases at J, leaving 2 bases unmatched. CDR3: CASSRTGSEAFF. The CDR3 coding sequence is TGTGCCAGCAGCCGGACAGGGTCTGAAGCTTTCTTT.

V is TRBV28 and J is TRBJ2-4; 7 bases agree with TRBD1. The V gene end was trimmed by 1 base and the J gene end by 13 bases; junction bases not matched to a gene: 10. CDR1 is MDHEN, CDR2 SYDVKM, per germline. The CDR3 covers 14 residues. The CDR3 is CASSLSARGYRQYF. The CDR3 nucleotides are TGTGCCAGCAGTTTATCGGCCAGGGGGTATCGGCAGTACTTC.

The chain couples TRBV23-1 to TRBJ2-7; no clear D. TRBV23-1 is classed as an ORF, of uncertain function. There are 13 residues in the CDR3. The V end was cut by 9 bases, the J end by 5 bases, with 17 bases between. The CDR3 nucleotides read TGCGCCAGTGGGGTACGGATGAGTAACGAGCAGTACTTC. Translation gives CASGVRMSNEQYF.

The genes are TRBV4-2 and TRBJ1-2; no definite D call. The CDR3 has 12 amino acids. The V and J ends lost 4 bases and 6 bases respectively, with 9 bases between them. Germline assignment: CDR1 LGHNA and CDR2 YNFKEQ. CDR3 in DNA: TGTGCCAGCAGCCGTAACAGAGATGGCTACACCTTC. Protein sequence: CASSRNRDGYTF.

The V call is TRBV9, the J call TRBJ2-3; 8 bases agree with TRBD2. Trimming removed 6 bases from V and 2 bases from J; junction bases left unmatched: 8. The length of the CDR3 is 15 residues. Germline lookup yields CDR1 SGDLS and CDR2 YYNGEE. CDR3 in amino acids: CASTGGGGYTDTQYF. The CDR3 DNA is TGTGCCAGCACCGGGGGGGGAGGATACACAGATACGCAGTATTTT.

The V and J genes are TRBV7-9 and TRBJ1-2, with a weak D call TRBD1 (6 bases). Germline V gives CDR1 SEHNR, CDR2 FQNEAQ (reference sequence). The CDR3 runs to 12 residues. CDR3 in DNA: TGTGGAACAGGGCGAGGTAACTATGGCTACACCTTC. This gives the protein CGTGRGNYGYTF.

A few counts support this clone. The chain couples TRBV7-6 to TRBJ2-7; tentative D call: TRBD1 (6 bases). With 5 bases removed from V and 0 bases from J, the gap between germline ends came to 14 bases. CDR3 length: 15 residues. The germline V gene encodes CDR1 SGHVS and CDR2 FNYEAQ. The DNA of the CDR3 is TGTGCCAGCAGCCCAACAGGGTCAGGCTCCTACGAGCAGTACTTC. Protein: CASSPTGSGSYEQYF.

Here the CDR3 reads CASSPDRGNYGYTF. The CDR3 nucleotides are TGCGCCAGCAGCCCGGACAGGGGGAACTATGGCTACACCTTC. V gene TRBV5-1 combines with J gene TRBJ1-2; TRBD1 aligns across 10 bases. There are 14 residues in the CDR3. Looked up from germline, CDR1 is SGHRS and CDR2 is YFSETQ. V shed 4 bases, J shed 2 bases, and the junction held 2 bases outside the gene matches.

The gene calls are TRBV7-9 and TRBJ2-3; 10 positions match TRBD2. The CDR3 is 16 residues long. CDR1 is SEHNR, CDR2 FQNEAQ, per germline (reference sequence). Losses at the gene ends were 5 bases for V and 0 bases for J; bases not matched to a gene: 5. CDR3 protein: CASSPLAGVSTDTQYF. The DNA for the CDR3 is TGTGCCAGCAGCCCCCTAGCGGGGGTAAGCACAGATACGCAGTATTTT.

The chain joins TRBV6-6 to TRBJ2-1; 12 bases map to TRBD2. CDR3 length equals 15 residues. The V gene's germline CDR1 is MNHNY and CDR2 SVGAGI (reference sequence). V gave up 5 bases and J gave up 8 bases; unmatched junction bases: 7. The CDR3 nucleotides read TGTGCCAGCAGTCCGTCTAGCGGGGGGGCCTATGAGCAGTTCTTC. This sequence encodes CASSPSSGGAYEQFF.